This TCR beta chain comes out of a study of blood T cell repertoires in COVID-19. Using immunoSEQ multiplex PCR, the repertoire was profiled, and TCRdb retains in-frame clones only, with some absent. The table shows about 250,000 clones, with about 87% occurring only once. This CDR3 region has 13 residues. V gave up 1 base and J gave up 4 bases, with 8 bases separating them. Germline V lookup: CDR1 SGHKS, CDR2 YYEKEE (reference sequence). The origin of this receptor is a woman aged 45-60 years who had recovered from COVID-19. The sequencing input was PBMCs or T cells enriched from blood (not recorded which). The V call is TRBV5-5, the J call TRBJ1-2; D gene uncertain. The CDR3 region is CASSLWRIYGYTF. CDR3 bases: TGTGCCAGCAGCTTGTGGCGGATCTATGGCTACACCTTC.